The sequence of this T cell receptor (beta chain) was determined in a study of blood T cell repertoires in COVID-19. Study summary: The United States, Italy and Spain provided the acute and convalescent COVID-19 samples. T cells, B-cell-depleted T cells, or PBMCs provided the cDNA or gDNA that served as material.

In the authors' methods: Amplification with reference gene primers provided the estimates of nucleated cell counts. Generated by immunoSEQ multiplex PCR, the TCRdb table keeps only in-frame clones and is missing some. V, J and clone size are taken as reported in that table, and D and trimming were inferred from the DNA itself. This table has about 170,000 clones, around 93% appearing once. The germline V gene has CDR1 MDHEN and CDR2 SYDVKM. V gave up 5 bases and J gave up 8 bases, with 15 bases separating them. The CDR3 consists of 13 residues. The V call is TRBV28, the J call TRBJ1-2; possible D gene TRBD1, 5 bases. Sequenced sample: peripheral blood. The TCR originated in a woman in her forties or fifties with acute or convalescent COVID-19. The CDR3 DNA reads TGTGCCAGCAGTGCGGGGAGGGGTGAGGGCTACACCTTC. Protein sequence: CASSAGRGEGYTF.